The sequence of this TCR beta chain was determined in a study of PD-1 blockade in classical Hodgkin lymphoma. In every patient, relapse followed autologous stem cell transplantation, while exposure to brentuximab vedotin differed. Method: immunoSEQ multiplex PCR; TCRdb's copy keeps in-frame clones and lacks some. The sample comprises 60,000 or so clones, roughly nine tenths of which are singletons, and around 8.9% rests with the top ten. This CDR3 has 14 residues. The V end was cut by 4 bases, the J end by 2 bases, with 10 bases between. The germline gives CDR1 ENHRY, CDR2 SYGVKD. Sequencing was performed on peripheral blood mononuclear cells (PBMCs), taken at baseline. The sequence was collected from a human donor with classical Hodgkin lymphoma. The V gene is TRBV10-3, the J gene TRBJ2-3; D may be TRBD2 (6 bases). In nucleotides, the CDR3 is TGTGCCATCAGTGGGGGGACTCCCACAGATACGCAGTATTTT. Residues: CAISGGTPTDTQYF.